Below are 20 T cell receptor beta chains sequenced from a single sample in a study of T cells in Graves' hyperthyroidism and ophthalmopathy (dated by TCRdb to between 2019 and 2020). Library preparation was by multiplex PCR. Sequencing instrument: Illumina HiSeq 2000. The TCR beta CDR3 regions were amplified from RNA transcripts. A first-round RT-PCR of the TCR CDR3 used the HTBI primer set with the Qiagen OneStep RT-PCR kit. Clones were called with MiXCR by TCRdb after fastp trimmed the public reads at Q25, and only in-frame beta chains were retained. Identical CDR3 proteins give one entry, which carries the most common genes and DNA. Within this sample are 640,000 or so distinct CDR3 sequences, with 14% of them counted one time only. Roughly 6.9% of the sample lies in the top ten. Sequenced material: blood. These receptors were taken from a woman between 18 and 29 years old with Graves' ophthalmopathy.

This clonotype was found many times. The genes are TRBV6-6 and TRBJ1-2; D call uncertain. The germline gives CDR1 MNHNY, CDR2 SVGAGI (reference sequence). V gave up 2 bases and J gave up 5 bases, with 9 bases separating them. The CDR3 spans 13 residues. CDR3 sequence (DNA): TGTGCCAGCAGTTACGGTAACCAGTATGGCTACACCTTC. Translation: CASSYGNQYGYTF.

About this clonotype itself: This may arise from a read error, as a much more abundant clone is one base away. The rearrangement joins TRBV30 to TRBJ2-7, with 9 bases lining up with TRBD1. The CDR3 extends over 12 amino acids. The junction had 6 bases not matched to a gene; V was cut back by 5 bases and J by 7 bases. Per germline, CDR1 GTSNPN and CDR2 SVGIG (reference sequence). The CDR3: CAWGQGTGEQYF. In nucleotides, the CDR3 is TGTGCCTGGGGACAGGGGACTGGGGAGCAGTACTTC.

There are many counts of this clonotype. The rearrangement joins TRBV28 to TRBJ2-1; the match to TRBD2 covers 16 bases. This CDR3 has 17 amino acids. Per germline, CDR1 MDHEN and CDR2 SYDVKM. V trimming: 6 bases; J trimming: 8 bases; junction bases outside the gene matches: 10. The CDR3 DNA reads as TGTGCCAGCAGAAGAGCCGGGACTAGCGGGAGGGCCGATGAGCAGTTCTTC. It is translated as CASRRAGTSGRADEQFF.

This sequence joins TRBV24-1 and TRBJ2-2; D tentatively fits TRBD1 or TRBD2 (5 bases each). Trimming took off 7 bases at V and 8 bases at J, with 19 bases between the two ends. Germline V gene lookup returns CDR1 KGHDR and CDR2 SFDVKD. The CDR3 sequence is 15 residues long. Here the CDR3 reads CATSETIGAPGELFF. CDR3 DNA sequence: TGTGCCACCAGCGAAACTATCGGGGCACCGGGGGAGCTGTTTTTT.

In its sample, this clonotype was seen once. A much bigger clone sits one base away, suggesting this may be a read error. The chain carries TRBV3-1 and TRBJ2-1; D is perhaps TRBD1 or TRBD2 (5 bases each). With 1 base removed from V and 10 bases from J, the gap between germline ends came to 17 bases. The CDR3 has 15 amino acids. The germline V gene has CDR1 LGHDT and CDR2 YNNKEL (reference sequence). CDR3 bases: TGTGCCAGCAGCCAAGCGGGACCCCTCGAATACGAGCAGTTCTTC. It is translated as CASSQAGPLEYEQFF.

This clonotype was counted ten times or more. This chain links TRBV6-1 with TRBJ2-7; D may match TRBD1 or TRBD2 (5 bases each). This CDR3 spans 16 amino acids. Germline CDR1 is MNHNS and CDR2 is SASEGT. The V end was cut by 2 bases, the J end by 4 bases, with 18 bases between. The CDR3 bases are TGTGCCAGCAGTGAAAATTTTGCCTGGGACGGGTACGAGCAGTACTTC. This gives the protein CASSENFAWDGYEQYF.

The CDR3 coding sequence is TGCGCCAGCAGCCAAGTATCTGCAGGCTACAATGAGCAGTTCTTC. Residues: CASSQVSAGYNEQFF. The chain carries TRBV4-3 and TRBJ2-1, with D unresolved. Per germline, CDR1 LGHNA and CDR2 YSLEER. The CDR3 has 15 amino acids. The V gene lost 1 base and the J gene lost 3 bases, with 10 bases spanning the gap.

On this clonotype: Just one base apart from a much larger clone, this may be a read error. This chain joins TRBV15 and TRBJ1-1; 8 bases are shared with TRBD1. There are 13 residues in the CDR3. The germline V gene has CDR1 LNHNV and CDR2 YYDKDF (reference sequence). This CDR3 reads CAASRQGHTEAFF. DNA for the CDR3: TGTGCCGCCAGCAGACAGGGGCACACTGAAGCTTTCTTT.

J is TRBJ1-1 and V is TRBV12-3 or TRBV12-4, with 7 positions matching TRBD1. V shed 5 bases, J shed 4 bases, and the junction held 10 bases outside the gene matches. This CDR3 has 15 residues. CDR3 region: CASSLDRIRGTEAFF. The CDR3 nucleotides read TGTGCCAGCAGTCTGGACAGGATAAGGGGCACTGAAGCTTTCTTT.

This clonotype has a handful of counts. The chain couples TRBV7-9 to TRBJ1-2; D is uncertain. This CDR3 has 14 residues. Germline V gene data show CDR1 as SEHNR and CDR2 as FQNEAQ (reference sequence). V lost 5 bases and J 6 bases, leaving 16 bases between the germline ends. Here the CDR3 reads CASSLQRVNDGYTF. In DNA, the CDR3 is TGTGCCAGCAGCCTGCAGAGAGTCAACGATGGCTACACCTTC. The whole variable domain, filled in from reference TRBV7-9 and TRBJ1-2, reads DTGVSQNPRHKITKRGQNVTFRCDPISEHNRLYWYRQTLGQGPEFLTYFQNEAQLEKSRLLSDRFSAERPKGSFSTLEIQRTEQGDSAMYLCASSLQRVNDGYTFGSGTRLTVV.

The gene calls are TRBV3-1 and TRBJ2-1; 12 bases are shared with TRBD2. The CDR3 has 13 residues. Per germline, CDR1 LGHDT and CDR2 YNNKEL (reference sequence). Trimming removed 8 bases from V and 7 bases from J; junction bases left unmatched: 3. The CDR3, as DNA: TGTGCCAGCCAAGGGACTAGCGGGAATGAGCAGTTCTTC. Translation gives CASQGTSGNEQFF.

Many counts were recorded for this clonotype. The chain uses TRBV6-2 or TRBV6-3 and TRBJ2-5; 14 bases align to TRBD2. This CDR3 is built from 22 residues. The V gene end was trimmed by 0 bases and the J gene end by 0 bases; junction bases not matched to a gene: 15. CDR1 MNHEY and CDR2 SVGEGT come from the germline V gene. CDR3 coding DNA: TGTGCCAGCAGTTACTCCACCGGGACTAGCGGGAGTAGTGTTGGTAACCAAGAGACCCAGTACTTC. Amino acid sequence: CASSYSTGTSGSSVGNQETQYF.

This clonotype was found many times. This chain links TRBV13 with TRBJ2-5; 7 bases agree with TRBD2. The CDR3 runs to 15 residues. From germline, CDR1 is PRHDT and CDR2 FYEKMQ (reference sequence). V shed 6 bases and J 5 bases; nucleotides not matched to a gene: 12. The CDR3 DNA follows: TGTGCCAGCAGTCCCTTTGGGGAGGGCCGGGAGACCCAGTACTTC. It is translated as CASSPFGEGRETQYF.

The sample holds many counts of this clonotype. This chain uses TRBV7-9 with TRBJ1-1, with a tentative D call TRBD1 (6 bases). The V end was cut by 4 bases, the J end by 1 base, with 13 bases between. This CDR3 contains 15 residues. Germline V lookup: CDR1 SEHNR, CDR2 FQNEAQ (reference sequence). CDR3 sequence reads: CASSSTEGGNTEAFF. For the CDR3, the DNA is TGTGCCAGCAGCTCCACAGAAGGGGGGAACACTGAAGCTTTCTTT.

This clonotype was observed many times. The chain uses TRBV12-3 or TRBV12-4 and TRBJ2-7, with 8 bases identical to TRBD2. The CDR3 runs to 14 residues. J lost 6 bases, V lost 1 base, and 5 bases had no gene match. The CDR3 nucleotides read TGTGCCAGCAGTTTAGGGGGACTAGTCACCGAGCAGTACTTC. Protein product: CASSLGGLVTEQYF.

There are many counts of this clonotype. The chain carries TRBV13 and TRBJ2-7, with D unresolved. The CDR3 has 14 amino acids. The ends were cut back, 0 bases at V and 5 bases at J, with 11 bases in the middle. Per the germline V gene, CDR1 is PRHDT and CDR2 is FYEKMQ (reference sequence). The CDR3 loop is CASSLGRVLDEQYF. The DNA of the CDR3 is TGTGCCAGCAGCTTAGGTCGAGTTTTGGACGAGCAGTACTTC. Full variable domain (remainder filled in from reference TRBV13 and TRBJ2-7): AAGVIQSPRHLIKEKRETATLKCYPIPRHDTVYWYQQGPGQDPQFLISFYEKMQSDKGSIPDRFSAQQFSDYHSELNMSSLELGDSALYFCASSLGRVLDEQYFGPGTRLTVT.

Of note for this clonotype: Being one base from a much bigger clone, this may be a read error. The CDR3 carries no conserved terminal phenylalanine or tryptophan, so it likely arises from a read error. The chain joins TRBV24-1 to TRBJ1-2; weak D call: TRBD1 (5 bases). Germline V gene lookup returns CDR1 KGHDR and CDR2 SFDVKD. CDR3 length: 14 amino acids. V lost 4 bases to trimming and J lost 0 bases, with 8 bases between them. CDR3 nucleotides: TGTGCCACCAGTGACAGGGTCACTAACTATGGCTACACCTCC. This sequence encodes CATSDRVTNYGYTS.

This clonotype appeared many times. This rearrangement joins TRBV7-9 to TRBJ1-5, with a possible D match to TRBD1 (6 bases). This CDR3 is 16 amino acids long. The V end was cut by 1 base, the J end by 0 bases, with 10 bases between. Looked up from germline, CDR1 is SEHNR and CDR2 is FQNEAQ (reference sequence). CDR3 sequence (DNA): TGTGCCAGCAGCTTAGACGGCAGGGGTAGCAATCAGCCCCAGCATTTT. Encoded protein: CASSLDGRGSNQPQHF. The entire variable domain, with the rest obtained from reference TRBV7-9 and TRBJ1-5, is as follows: DTGVSQNPRHKITKRGQNVTFRCDPISEHNRLYWYRQTLGQGPEFLTYFQNEAQLEKSRLLSDRFSAERPKGSFSTLEIQRTEQGDSAMYLCASSLDGRGSNQPQHFGDGTRLSIL.

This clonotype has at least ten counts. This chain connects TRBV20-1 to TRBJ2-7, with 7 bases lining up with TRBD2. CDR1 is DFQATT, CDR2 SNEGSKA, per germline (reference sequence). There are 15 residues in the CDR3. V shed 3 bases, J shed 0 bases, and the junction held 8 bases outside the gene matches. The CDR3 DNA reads TGCAGTGCTAGTGGAGGCGGGAGCGACTCCTACGAGCAGTACTTC. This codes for CSASGGGSDSYEQYF.

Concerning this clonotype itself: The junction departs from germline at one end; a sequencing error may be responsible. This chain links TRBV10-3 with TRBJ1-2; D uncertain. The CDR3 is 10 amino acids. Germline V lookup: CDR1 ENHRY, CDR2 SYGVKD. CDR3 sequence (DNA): TGTGCCATCCGTGACGGGGGCTACACCTTC. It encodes CAIRDGGYTF.